This is a list of T cell receptor beta chains from one sample in a study of blood T cell repertoires in COVID-19. Only in-frame clones appear in the TCRdb table, and some are missing; sequencing was by immunoSEQ multiplex PCR. The table has under 350,000 clones, around nine tenths seen once. Sequenced input: PBMCs or T cells enriched from blood (not recorded which). The receptors come from a woman under 30 who had recovered from COVID-19. CDR3s include the opening cysteine and the closing phenylalanine or tryptophan. A D gene is named only where the DNA matches it firmly. Rows give clone size only sometimes, using once, few, many, or a class for an expanded clone.

TRBJ2-3 NA TRBV19 14 NA TGTGCCAGTAGGGTTGGGGGGGCAGGTGATACGCAGTATTTT CASRVGGAGDTQYF
TRBJ2-1 NA TRBV7-8 16 NA TGTGCCAGCAGCCTCTATGGGAGTCGCGGGGACAATGAGCAGTTCTTC CASSLYGSRGDNEQFF
TRBJ2-3 NA TRBV4-1 14 NA TGCGCCAGCAGCCTCCGACAGCCGGGAGATACGCAGTATTTT CASSLRQPGDTQYF
TRBJ2-7 NA TRBV2 11 NA TGTGCCAGCCGGGGATCCTACGAGCAGTACTTC CASRGSYEQYF
TRBJ1-1 NA TRBV6-1 16 NA TGTGCCAGCAGTGAAGCTTACGGCCGTGGACTGACTGAAGCTTTCTTT CASSEAYGRGLTEAFF
TRBJ2-1 NA TRBV7-3 14 TRBD2 TGTGCCAGCAGCTTAAAGCGGGACCACAATGAGCAGTTCTTC CASSLKRDHNEQFF
TRBJ2-7 NA TRBV11-2 14 TRBD1 TGTGCCAGCAGCGGGACAGGCTTAAGGTACGAGCAGTACTTC CASSGTGLRYEQYF
TRBJ1-2 NA TRBV4-3 12 NA TGCGCCAGCAGCCAAGATTGGGCGGGCTACACCTTC CASSQDWAGYTF
TRBJ1-2 NA TRBV4-1 15 NA TGCGCCAGCAGCCCAGGGGAAGGGTTTAACTATGGCTACACCTTC CASSPGEGFNYGYTF
TRBJ1-2 few TRBV7-9 13 NA TGTGCCAGCAGCTTAACAGATACCTATGGCTACACCTTC CASSLTDTYGYTF
TRBJ2-1 NA TRBV19 15 NA TGTGCCAGTACCCCCCGTGGCAGGGGAAACAATGAGCAGTTCTTC CASTPRGRGNNEQFF
TRBJ1-5 NA TRBV10-1 12 NA TGCGCCAGACAGGGAAGCAATCAGCCCCAGCATTTT CARQGSNQPQHF
TRBJ1-2 NA TRBV28 14 NA TGTGCCAGCAGTTTGCAGGGATTTAACTATGGCTACACCTTC CASSLQGFNYGYTF
TRBJ2-3 NA TRBV7-2 15 NA TGTGCCAGCAGCTTAGCCCGCACGAGGGTGGATACGCAGTATTTT CASSLARTRVDTQYF
TRBJ2-4 once TRBV4-1 15 TRBD1 TGCGCCAGCAGCCCTCGACAGGGGGCCAAAAACATTCAGTACTTC CASSPRQGAKNIQYF
TRBJ1-5 NA TRBV7-9 12 NA TGTGCCAGCAGCGAACTTTACCAGCCCCAGCATTTT CASSELYQPQHF
TRBJ1-1 once TRBV5-6 13 TRBD1 TGTGCCAGCAGCCCTGGGACAGGGGGGAATGCTTTCTTT CASSPGTGGNAFF
TRBJ2-3 NA TRBV4-3 14 NA TGCGCCAGCAGCCAAGGGGCTAGCACAGATACGCAGTATTTT CASSQGASTDTQYF
TRBJ1-1 once TRBV7-2 14 NA TGTGCCAGCAGCCTGCAGACAGGCGTCACTGAAGCTTTCTTT CASSLQTGVTEAFF
TRBJ1-1 NA TRBV19 13 NA TGTGCCAGTAGATTAGGAGTGAACACTGAAGCTTTCTTT CASRLGVNTEAFF
TRBJ2-3 NA TRBV3-1/TRBV3-2 19 TRBD2 TGTGCCAGCAGCCAAGTTTATCGAACTAGCGGGACGAATACAGATACGCAGTATTTT CASSQVYRTSGTNTDTQYF
TRBJ1-2 NA TRBV6-5 13 NA TGTGCCAGCAGTTATCTCGGGGAGGAAGGCTACACCTTC CASSYLGEEGYTF
TRBJ1-2 NA TRBV7-9 15 NA TGTGCCAGCAGCTTAGCGAAGGGGGATGGATATGGCTACACCTTC CASSLAKGDGYGYTF
TRBJ2-6 NA TRBV5-1 16 TRBD1 TGCGCCAGCAGCTTCTTACAGGGGGCAGGGGCCAACGTCCTGACTTTC CASSFLQGAGANVLTF
TRBJ1-2 NA TRBV11-2 14 NA TGTGCCAGCAGCTTAAAAACAGGGAACTATGGCTACACCTTC CASSLKTGNYGYTF
TRBJ1-6 NA TRBV13 15 NA TGTGCCAGCACCCACAGGAGAATCTATAATTCACCCCTCCACTTT CASTHRRIYNSPLHF
TRBJ2-1 NA TRBV9 16 NA TGTGCCAGCAGCGTCCGGGACACTAGCTCCTACAATGAGCAGTTCTTC CASSVRDTSSYNEQFF
TRBJ1-1 NA TRBV30 13 TRBD1 TGTGCCTGGAGGGATACAGGGGTTACTGAAGCTTTCTTT CAWRDTGVTEAFF
TRBJ1-5 NA TRBV10-3 20 TRBD1 TGTGCCATCAGTGATAGGTGGATCGGGACAGGGACGGATAGCAATCAGCCCCAGCATTTT CAISDRWIGTGTDSNQPQHF
TRBJ2-6 once TRBV3-1/TRBV3-2 20 TRBD2 TGTGCCAGCAGCCACTTCTCACTAGCGGAGAAGCTCTGGGTGGCCAACGTCCTGACTTTC CASSHFSLAEKLWVANVLTF
TRBJ1-3 NA TRBV19 14 NA TGTGCCAGTAGTGCACGGGGCTCTGGAAACACCATATATTTT CASSARGSGNTIYF
TRBJ1-5 NA TRBV3-1/TRBV3-2 14 NA TGTGCCAGCAGCCAATCGTCTTTTGATCAGCCCCAGCATTTT CASSQSSFDQPQHF
TRBJ1-1 NA TRBV6-6 12 NA TGTGCCAGCAGTTACCGGAACACTGAAGCTTTCTTT CASSYRNTEAFF
TRBJ2-1 NA TRBV7-2 17 TRBD2 TGTGCCAGCAGCTTAGAGGCGGGGGGGCGGCCGGGTAATGAGCAGTTCTTC CASSLEAGGRPGNEQFF
TRBJ1-2 NA TRBV29-1 15 NA TGCAGCGTTAGAACGCCCTGGGGGAGGACATATGGCTACACCTTC CSVRTPWGRTYGYTF
TRBJ2-1 NA TRBV5-1 15 NA TGCGCCAGCAGCTTCTTAGCAGCGCAGCTGCATGAGCAGTTCTTC CASSFLAAQLHEQFF